This is a list of T cell receptor beta chains from one sample in a study of cytomegalovirus exposure and HLA in healthy donors. Assay used: immunoSEQ multiplex PCR; TCRdb lists only in-frame clones, some missing. Its table lists fewer than 60,000 clones. Input material: PBMCs. The receptors were sampled from a woman aged 30 to 39 in good health and CMV-seropositive. CDR3s include the opening cysteine and the closing phenylalanine or tryptophan. A D gene is named only where the DNA matches it firmly. Rows give clone size only sometimes, using once, few, many, or a class for an expanded clone.

D: NA; V: TRBV11-2; size: medium-sized; J: TRBJ2-5; DNA: TGTGCCAGCAGCTTAGTTGAGGGTGCCAGGAAGACCCAGTACTTC; CDR3: CASSLVEGARKTQYF
D: TRBD1; V: TRBV30; size: NA; J: TRBJ2-5; DNA: TGTGCCTGGAAAATCTTGGGGGACAGGGGTTTTGAGACCCAGTACTTC; CDR3: CAWKILGDRGFETQYF
D: NA; V: TRBV29-1; size: NA; J: TRBJ1-4; DNA: TGCAGCGTTGATGGGGGGGGAGGAGAAAAACTGTTTTTT; CDR3: CSVDGGGGEKLFF
D: NA; V: TRBV14; size: NA; J: TRBJ2-3; DNA: TGTGCCAGCAACCAGGCGGGCACAGATACGCAGTATTTT; CDR3: CASNQAGTDTQYF
D: NA; V: TRBV4-1; size: NA; J: TRBJ1-2; DNA: TGCGCCAGCAGCCAAGACGGGACAAGGAACTATGGCTACACCTTC; CDR3: CASSQDGTRNYGYTF
D: TRBD1; V: TRBV5-1; size: NA; J: TRBJ1-2; DNA: TGCGCCAGCAGCTGGACAGGGGGCGCCGATGGCTACACCTTC; CDR3: CASSWTGGADGYTF
D: NA; V: TRBV7-2; size: NA; J: TRBJ2-7; DNA: TGTGCCAGCAGCTTAGTAGCGAGACAGCAGTACTTC; CDR3: CASSLVARQQYF
D: NA; V: TRBV20-1; size: NA; J: TRBJ2-5; DNA: TGCAGTGGCCAGTTCCAAGAGACCCAGTACTTC; CDR3: CSGQFQETQYF
D: NA; V: TRBV6-6; size: NA; J: TRBJ2-7; DNA: TGTGCCAGCAGTTACTCGTATGGCAACTCCTACGAGCAGTACTTC; CDR3: CASSYSYGNSYEQYF
D: TRBD1; V: TRBV10-3; size: NA; J: TRBJ2-7; DNA: TGTGCCATCAACCTGGACAGGGATGTTGGCGAGCAGTACTTC; CDR3: CAINLDRDVGEQYF
D: NA; V: TRBV14; size: NA; J: TRBJ2-7; DNA: TGTGCCAGCAGCAGGCGGTACGCCTACGAGCAGTACTTC; CDR3: CASSRRYAYEQYF
D: NA; V: TRBV27; size: NA; J: TRBJ2-7; DNA: TGTGCCAGCGGCGGGACCCGCTCCTACGAGCAGTACTTC; CDR3: CASGGTRSYEQYF
D: NA; V: TRBV10-3; size: NA; J: TRBJ2-3; DNA: TGTGCCATCAGTGAGTTACGGGGGAAAAGCACAGATACGCAGTATTTT; CDR3: CAISELRGKSTDTQYF
D: TRBD1; V: TRBV4-1; size: NA; J: TRBJ1-2; DNA: TGCGCCAGCAGCCGTCCTGGGACAGGGGATCTTGGCTACACCTTC; CDR3: CASSRPGTGDLGYTF
D: NA; V: TRBV28; size: NA; J: TRBJ1-1; DNA: TGTGCCAGCAGTCAGGCGGGGCAACGAAGAGAAACTTTCTTT; CDR3: CASSQAGQRRETFF
D: TRBD1; V: TRBV29-1; size: NA; J: TRBJ1-2; DNA: TGCAGCGCCCAGACAGGGGAGGTCTATGGCTACACCTTC; CDR3: CSAQTGEVYGYTF
D: NA; V: TRBV4-1; size: NA; J: TRBJ1-4; DNA: TGCGCCAGCAGCTCCACAGACGGAACTAATGAAAAACTGTTTTTT; CDR3: CASSSTDGTNEKLFF
D: NA; V: TRBV19; size: NA; J: TRBJ2-3; DNA: TGTGCCAGTAGTATAGCCCCAGCAGATACGCAGTATTTT; CDR3: CASSIAPADTQYF
D: TRBD1; V: TRBV6-6; size: NA; J: TRBJ1-2; DNA: TGTGCCAGCAGTTCCCGAGACAGGGGGCGAAATTATGGCTACACCTTC; CDR3: CASSSRDRGRNYGYTF
D: NA; V: TRBV4-2; size: NA; J: TRBJ1-5; DNA: TGTGCCAGCAGCCAAGAGCGGAGAAGTAGTCAGCCCCAGCATTTT; CDR3: CASSQERRSSQPQHF